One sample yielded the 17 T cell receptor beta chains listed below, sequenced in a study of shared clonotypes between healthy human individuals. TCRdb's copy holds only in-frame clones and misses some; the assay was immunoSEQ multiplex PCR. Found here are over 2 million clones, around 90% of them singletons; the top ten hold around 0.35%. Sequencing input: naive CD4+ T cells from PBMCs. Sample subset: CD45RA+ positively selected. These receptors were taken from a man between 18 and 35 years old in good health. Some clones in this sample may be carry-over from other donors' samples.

As DNA, the CDR3 is TGTGCCAGCAGCTCCGAGGCGTGGAACACCGGGGAGCTGTTTTTT. Its translation: CASSSEAWNTGELFF. This chain links TRBV7-2 with TRBJ2-2; D is uncertain. Germline values: CDR1 SGHTA, CDR2 FQGNSA. The CDR3 loop spans 15 amino acids. Trimming removed 4 bases at V and 1 base at J, with 10 bases between.

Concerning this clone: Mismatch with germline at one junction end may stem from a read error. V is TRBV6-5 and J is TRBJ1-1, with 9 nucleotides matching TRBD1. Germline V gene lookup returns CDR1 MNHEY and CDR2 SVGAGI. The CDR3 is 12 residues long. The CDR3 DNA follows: TGTGCCAGCAGCCCGTGGACAGGGGAAGGTTTCTTT. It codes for CASSPWTGEGFF.

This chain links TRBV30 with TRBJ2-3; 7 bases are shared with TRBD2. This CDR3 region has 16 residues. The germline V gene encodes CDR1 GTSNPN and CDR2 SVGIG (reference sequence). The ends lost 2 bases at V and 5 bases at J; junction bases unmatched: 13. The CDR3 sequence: CAWSPLGGSRIDTQYF. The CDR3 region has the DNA TGTGCCTGGAGTCCCCTCGGCGGGAGCCGTATAGATACGCAGTATTTT.

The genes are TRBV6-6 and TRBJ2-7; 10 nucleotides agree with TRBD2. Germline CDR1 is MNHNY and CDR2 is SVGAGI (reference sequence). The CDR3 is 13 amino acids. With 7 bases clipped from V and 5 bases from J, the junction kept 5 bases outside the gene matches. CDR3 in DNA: TGTGCCAGCACTAACGGACTAGCGGACGAGCAGTACTTC. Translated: CASTNGLADEQYF.

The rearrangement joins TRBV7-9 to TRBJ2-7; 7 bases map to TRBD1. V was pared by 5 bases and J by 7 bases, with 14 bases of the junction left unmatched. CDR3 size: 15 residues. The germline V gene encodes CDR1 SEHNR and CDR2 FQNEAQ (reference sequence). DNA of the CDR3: TGTGCCAGCAGCGCCCACCGGGACAGCCAAGGAGAGCAGTACTTC. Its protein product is CASSAHRDSQGEQYF.

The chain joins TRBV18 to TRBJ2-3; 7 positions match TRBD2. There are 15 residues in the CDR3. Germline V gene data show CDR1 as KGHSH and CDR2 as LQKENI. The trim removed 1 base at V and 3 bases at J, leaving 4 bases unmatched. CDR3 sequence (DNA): TGTGCCAGCTCACCACAGCAAGCGGGGACAGATACGCAGTATTTT. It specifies CASSPQQAGTDTQYF.

CDR3 protein: CASSFRVRETQYF. The CDR3 nucleotides read TGTGCCAGCAGTTTCAGGGTGCGGGAGACCCAGTACTTC. The genes are TRBV6-5 and TRBJ2-5; perhaps TRBD1 as D (5 bases). CDR1 MNHEY and CDR2 SVGAGI come from the germline V gene. The germline V and J ends were trimmed by 4 bases and 5 bases, with 11 bases remaining between them. This CDR3 contains 13 residues.

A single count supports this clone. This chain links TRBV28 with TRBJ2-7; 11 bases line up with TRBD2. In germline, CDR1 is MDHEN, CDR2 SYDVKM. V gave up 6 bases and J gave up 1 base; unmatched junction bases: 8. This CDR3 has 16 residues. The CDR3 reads CASRKAGTSGSYEQYF. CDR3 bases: TGTGCCAGCAGGAAAGCCGGGACTAGCGGATCCTACGAGCAGTACTTC.

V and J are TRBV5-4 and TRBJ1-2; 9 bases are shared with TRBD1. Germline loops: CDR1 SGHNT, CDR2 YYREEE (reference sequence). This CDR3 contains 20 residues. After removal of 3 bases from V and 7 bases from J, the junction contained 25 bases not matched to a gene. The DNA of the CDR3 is TGTGCCAGCAGCTCTGGGCCCATTCCCACCTTCCGGGACAGGGCTGGTGGCTACACCTTC. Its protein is CASSSGPIPTFRDRAGGYTF.

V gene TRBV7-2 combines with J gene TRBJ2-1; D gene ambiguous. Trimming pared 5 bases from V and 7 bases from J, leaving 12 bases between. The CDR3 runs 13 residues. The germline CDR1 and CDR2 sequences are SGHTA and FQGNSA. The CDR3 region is CASSLGWGNEQFF. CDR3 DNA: TGTGCCAGCAGCCTAGGATGGGGAAATGAGCAGTTCTTC.

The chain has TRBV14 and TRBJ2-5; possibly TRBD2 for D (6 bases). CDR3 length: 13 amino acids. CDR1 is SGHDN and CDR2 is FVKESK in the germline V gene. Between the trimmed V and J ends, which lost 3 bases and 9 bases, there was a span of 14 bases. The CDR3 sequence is CASSQGLVGAQYF. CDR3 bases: TGTGCCAGCAGCCAGGGACTCGTTGGTGCCCAGTACTTC.

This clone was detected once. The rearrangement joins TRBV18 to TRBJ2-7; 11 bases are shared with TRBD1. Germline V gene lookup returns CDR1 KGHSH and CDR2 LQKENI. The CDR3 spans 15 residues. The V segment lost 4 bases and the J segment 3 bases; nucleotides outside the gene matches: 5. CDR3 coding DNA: TGTGCCAGCTCACTAACCGGGACAGGGGGCTACGAGCAGTACTTC. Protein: CASSLTGTGGYEQYF.

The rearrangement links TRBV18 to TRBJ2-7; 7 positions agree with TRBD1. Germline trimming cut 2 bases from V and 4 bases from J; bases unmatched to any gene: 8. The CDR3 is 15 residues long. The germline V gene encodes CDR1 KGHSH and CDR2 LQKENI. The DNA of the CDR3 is TGTGCCAGCTCACCAGGTTTGGGACAGACTTACGAGCAGTACTTC. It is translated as CASSPGLGQTYEQYF.

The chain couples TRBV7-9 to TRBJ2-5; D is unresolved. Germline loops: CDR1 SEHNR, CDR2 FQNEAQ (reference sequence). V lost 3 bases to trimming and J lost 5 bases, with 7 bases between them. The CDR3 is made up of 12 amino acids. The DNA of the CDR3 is TGTGCCAGCAGCTTCGCGGCCGAGACCCAGTACTTC. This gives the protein CASSFAAETQYF.

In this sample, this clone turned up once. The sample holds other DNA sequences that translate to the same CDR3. The CDR3 DNA is TGTGCCAGCAGCCAGGGATTGAACACTGAAGCTTTCTTT. It encodes CASSQGLNTEAFF. This chain connects TRBV2 to TRBJ1-1, with D possibly matching TRBD1 (5 bases). Germline-derived CDR1 and CDR2 are SNHLY and FYNNEI. CDR3 length: 13 residues. Trimming pared 6 bases from V and 0 bases from J, leaving 8 bases between.

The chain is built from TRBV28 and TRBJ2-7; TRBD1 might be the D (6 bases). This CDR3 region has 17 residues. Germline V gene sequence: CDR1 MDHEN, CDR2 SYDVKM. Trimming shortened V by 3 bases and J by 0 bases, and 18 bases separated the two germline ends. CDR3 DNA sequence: TGTGCCAGCAGTTTCCCCGAAAATAGGGGGTCCTCCTACGAGCAGTACTTC. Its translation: CASSFPENRGSSYEQYF.

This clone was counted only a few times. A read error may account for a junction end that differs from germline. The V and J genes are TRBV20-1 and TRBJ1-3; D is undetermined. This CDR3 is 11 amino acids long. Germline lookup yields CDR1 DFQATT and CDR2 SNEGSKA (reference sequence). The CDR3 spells CSARGPSGSAF. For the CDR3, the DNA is TGCAGTGCTAGAGGACCTTCAGGTTCTGCTTTT.